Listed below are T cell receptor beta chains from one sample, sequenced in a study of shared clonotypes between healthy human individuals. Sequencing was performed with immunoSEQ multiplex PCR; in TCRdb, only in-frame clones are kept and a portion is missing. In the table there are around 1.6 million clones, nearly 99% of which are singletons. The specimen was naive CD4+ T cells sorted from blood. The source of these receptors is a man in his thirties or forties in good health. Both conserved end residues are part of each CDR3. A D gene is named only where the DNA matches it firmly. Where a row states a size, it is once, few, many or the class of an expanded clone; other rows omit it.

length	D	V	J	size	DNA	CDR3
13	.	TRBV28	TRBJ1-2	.	TGTGCCAGCAGGACAGTATCTATCTATGGCTACACCTTC	CASRTVSIYGYTF
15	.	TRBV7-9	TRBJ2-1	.	TGTGCCAGCAGCGGGGTTCGCGACAGACACAATGAGCAGTTCTTC	CASSGVRDRHNEQFF
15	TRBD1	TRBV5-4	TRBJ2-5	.	TGTGCCAGCAGCCTTCCGGGACAGGGGGGAGAGACCCAGTACTTC	CASSLPGQGGETQYF
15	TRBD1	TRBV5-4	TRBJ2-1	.	TGTGCCAGCAGCACCCGGGACAGCACCTACAATGAGCAGTTCTTC	CASSTRDSTYNEQFF
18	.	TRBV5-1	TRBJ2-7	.	TGCGCCAGCAGCTTGCGATCCAACACAGGAGCCAGGGACTACGAGCAGTACTTC	CASSLRSNTGARDYEQYF
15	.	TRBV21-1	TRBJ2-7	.	TGTGCCAGCAGCAAGAGGCTAGCGGGAACCTACGAGCAGTACTTC	CASSKRLAGTYEQYF
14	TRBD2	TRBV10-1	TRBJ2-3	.	TGCGCCAGCAGTCGCGGACTAGACACAGATACGCAGTATTTT	CASSRGLDTDTQYF
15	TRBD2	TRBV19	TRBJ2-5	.	TGTGCCAGTAGTCCGGGACTAGCGGGAGGGGAGACCCAGTACTTC	CASSPGLAGGETQYF
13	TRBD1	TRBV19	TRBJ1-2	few	TGTGCCAGTAGTCGGACAGGGAACTATGGCTACACCTTC	CASSRTGNYGYTF
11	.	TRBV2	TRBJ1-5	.	TGTGCCAGCAGTGGGGAGGGGGTACTGGATTTT	CASSGEGVLDF
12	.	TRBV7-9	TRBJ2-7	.	TGTGCCAGCAGCACGTGGGACTACGAGCAGTACTTC	CASSTWDYEQYF
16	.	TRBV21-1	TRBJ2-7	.	TGTGCCAGCAGCGGCCCCGGTTGGGCGGGAGTCTGCGAGCAGTACTTC	CASSGPGWAGVCEQYF
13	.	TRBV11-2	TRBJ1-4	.	TGTGCCAGCAGCTCCCCCCGACACAAAAAACTGTTTTTT	CASSSPRHKKLFF
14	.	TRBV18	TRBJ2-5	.	TGTGCCAGCTCAATTAAGGCGCCGGGGGAGACCCAGTACTTC	CASSIKAPGETQYF
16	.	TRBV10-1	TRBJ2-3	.	TGCGCCAGCAGTGAGCGCCGGGACCCGGGCACAGATACGCAGTATTTT	CASSERRDPGTDTQYF
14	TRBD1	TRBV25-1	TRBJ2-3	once	TGTGCCAGCAGTCCGGGACAGTCCACAGATACGCAGTATTTT	CASSPGQSTDTQYF
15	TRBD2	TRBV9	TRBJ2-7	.	TGTGCCAGCAGCGTAGGCGGGGGTCCCCACTACGAGCAGTACTTC	CASSVGGGPHYEQYF
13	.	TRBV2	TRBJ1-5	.	TGTGCCAGCAGCGGTAGACAGAATCAGCCCCAGCATTTT	CASSGRQNQPQHF
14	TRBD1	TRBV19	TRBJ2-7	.	TGTGCCAGTAGAGCGACAGGGGACCTTTCGGAGCAGTACTTC	CASRATGDLSEQYF
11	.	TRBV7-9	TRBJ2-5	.	TGTGCCAGCAGCTTAAAAGAGACCCAGTACTTC	CASSLKETQYF
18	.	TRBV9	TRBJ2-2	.	TGTGCCAGCAGCGTAAATGTGGGCGGGCGAGGTGCCACCGGGGAGCTGTTTTTT	CASSVNVGGRGATGELFF
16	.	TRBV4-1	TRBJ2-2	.	TGCGCCAGCAGCCAAGTTTCAACAGCGAACACCGGGGAGCTGTTTTTT	CASSQVSTANTGELFF
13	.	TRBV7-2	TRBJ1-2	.	TGTGCCAGCAGCTTACGGGGGTACGATGGCTACACCTTC	CASSLRGYDGYTF
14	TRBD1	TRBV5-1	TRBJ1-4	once	TGCGCCAGCAGCTCCCGGACAGGACTTGTTAAACTGTTTTTT	CASSSRTGLVKLFF
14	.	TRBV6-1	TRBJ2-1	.	TGTGCCAGCAGTGACGGGACAAGGTACAATGAGCAGTTCTTC	CASSDGTRYNEQFF
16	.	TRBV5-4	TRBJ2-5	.	TGTGCCAGCAGCCCCCGGACGACTAGTATCTCAGAGACCCAGTACTTC	CASSPRTTSISETQYF
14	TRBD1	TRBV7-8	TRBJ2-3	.	TGTGCCAGCAGAGTGACAGGGGGCACAGATACGCAGTATTTT	CASRVTGGTDTQYF
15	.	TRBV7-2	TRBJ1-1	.	TGTGCCAGCAGCTTGAATTGGGATCCGGACACTGAAGCTTTCTTT	CASSLNWDPDTEAFF
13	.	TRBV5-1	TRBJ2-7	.	TGCGCCAGCAGCTCCATACCGGGTTTAGGACAGTACTTC	CASSSIPGLGQYF
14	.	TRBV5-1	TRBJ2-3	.	TGCGCCAGCAGCTTGGACACCCACGGGGATACGCAGTATTTT	CASSLDTHGDTQYF
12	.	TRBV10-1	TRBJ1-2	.	TGCGCCAGCCCGACAGTTAACTATGGCTACACCTTC	CASPTVNYGYTF
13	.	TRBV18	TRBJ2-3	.	TGTGCCAGCTCACCCGCAGGTATAGATACGCAGTATTTT	CASSPAGIDTQYF
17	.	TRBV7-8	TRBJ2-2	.	TGTGCCATGGCTTTTGGGGCGGCGGGAACGAACACCGGGGAGCTGTTTTTT	CAMAFGAAGTNTGELFF
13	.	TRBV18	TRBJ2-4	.	TGTGCCAGCTCACCTAGCAGGGAAAACATTCAGTACTTC	CASSPSRENIQYF
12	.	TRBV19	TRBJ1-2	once	TGTGCCAGTAGTATAGTGGGGGCTGGCTACACCTTC	CASSIVGAGYTF
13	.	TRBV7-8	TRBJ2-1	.	TGTGCCAGCAGGGCAGCGGGCCTCAATGAGCAGTTCTTC	CASRAAGLNEQFF
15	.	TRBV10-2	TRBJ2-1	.	TGCGCCAGCAGTGTTACGATAGCCGCTTCCAATGAGCAGTTCTTC	CASSVTIAASNEQFF